This is a list of T cell receptor beta chains from one sample in a study of breast tumors, draining lymph nodes, adjacent tissues. TCRdb analysed the multiplex PCR reads with MiXCR anew, one entry per CDR3 protein. The sample has some 140,000 distinct CDR3 sequences; approximately 20% are singletons. Sequenced: axillary lymph node tissue. The receptors were sampled from a female donor with breast cancer. Some clones in this sample may be carry-over from other donors' samples. The CDR3 runs from the conserved cysteine through the conserved F or W. A D gene is named only where the DNA matches it firmly. A clone size is listed for some rows: how often the clone was seen (once, few, many), or a class if it is expanded.

many	TRBD2	TRBV7-7	TRBJ2-5	TGTGCTAGCAGCAAGACTAGCAGAGAGACCCAGTACTTC	CASSKTSRETQYF
few	-	TRBV30	TRBJ2-5	TGTGCCTGGAGTCCCTCTAAAGGAGGCGAGACCCAGTACTTC	CAWSPSKGGETQYF
few	-	TRBV28	TRBJ1-3	TGTGCCAGCAGTTTCGACAGCACGTACTCTGGAAACACCATATATTTT	CASSFDSTYSGNTIYF
many	-	TRBV10-2	TRBJ2-1	TGCGCCAGCAGTGAGTCAAAGAGTGGGAGTGGCCGTTACAATGAGCAGTTCTTC	CASSESKSGSGRYNEQFF
many	TRBD1	TRBV12-3/TRBV12-4	TRBJ2-2	TGTGCCAGCAGTTTGGGACAGAGCGCCGGGGAGCTGTTTTTT	CASSLGQSAGELFF
many	-	TRBV7-9	TRBJ2-5	TGTGCCAGCAGCTTAGCCGGGATCGGTGAGACCCAGTACTTC	CASSLAGIGETQYF
few	TRBD2	TRBV29-1	TRBJ2-4	TGCAGCGTTGAATCAACTAGCGGGACCCAAAACATTCAGTACTTC	CSVESTSGTQNIQYF
-	TRBD2	TRBV28	TRBJ2-1	TGTGCCAGCAGAGCACCGGGACTACTCTACAATGAGCAGTTCTTC	CASRAPGLLYNEQFF
many	-	TRBV11-1	TRBJ2-7	TGTGCCAGCAGCTTAAACTACGAGCAGTACTTC	CASSLNYEQYF
many	TRBD1	TRBV29-1	TRBJ1-6	TGCAGCGTTGCGGCAGGGGGTAATAATTCACCCCTCCACTTT	CSVAAGGNNSPLHF
many	-	TRBV20-1	TRBJ2-7	TGCAGTGCTAGTGAACCGACAGGTGAAACCTACGAGCAGTACTTC	CSASEPTGETYEQYF
few	TRBD2	TRBV30	TRBJ2-1	TGTGCCTGGAGTGTACGCCGGGGGGATGAGCAGTTCTTC	CAWSVRRGDEQFF
many	-	TRBV7-2	TRBJ2-3	TGTGCCAGCAGCCTTCGTTGGGGCGGCAACCCGGGAACAGATACGCAGTATTTT	CASSLRWGGNPGTDTQYF
many	TRBD2	TRBV20-1	TRBJ2-1	TGCAGTGCAGAAAGGAGGACTAGCGGGATTAACAATGAGCAGTTCTTC	CSAERRTSGINNEQFF
few	-	TRBV30	TRBJ2-2	TGTGCCTGGAGTGTCGACTTAGGGGAGCTGTTTTTT	CAWSVDLGELFF
-	TRBD2	TRBV28	TRBJ2-5	TGTGCCAGCAGACTAGACTCGACTAGCGCCGGGGAGACCCAGTACTTC	CASRLDSTSAGETQYF
many	-	TRBV12-3/TRBV12-4	TRBJ1-5	TGTGCCAGCAGTTTCACTGAACAGCCCCAGCATTTT	CASSFTEQPQHF
many	-	TRBV19	TRBJ2-7	TGTGCCAGTAGTATAGATCACGGCACCCTCACCTACGAGCAGTACTTC	CASSIDHGTLTYEQYF
many	-	TRBV2	TRBJ2-2	TGTGCCAGCTCCCGGAGCTCTACCGGGGAGCTGTTTTTT	CASSRSSTGELFF
many	TRBD2	TRBV9	TRBJ2-1	TGTGCCAGCAGCGTAGGGTCGCTAGCGGGAGTAAATGAGCAGTTCTTC	CASSVGSLAGVNEQFF
few	-	TRBV5-1	TRBJ2-5	TGCGCCAGCAGCTTGGAAAGAGGAAAACAAGAGACCCAGTACTTC	CASSLERGKQETQYF
many	TRBD2	TRBV24-1	TRBJ2-1	TGTGCCACCAGTGACCCCGGGACTAGCGGGAGGACTACCCTTTTCAATGAGCAGTTCTTC	CATSDPGTSGRTTLFNEQFF
-	-	TRBV19	TRBJ1-4	TGTGCCAGTAGTATAGGCACGAATGCCGTGGTTTTT	CASSIGTNAVVF
-	-	TRBV5-1	TRBJ2-7	TGCGCCAGCAGCTTGGGACAGGAAAGTACTAGCGAGCAGTACTTC	CASSLGQESTSEQYF
many	-	TRBV19	TRBJ1-5	TGTGCCAGTAGTCCTACAGGAAATCAGCCCCAGCATTTT	CASSPTGNQPQHF
many	-	TRBV4-1	TRBJ2-7	TGCGCCAGCAGCCAAGATCCCGGAACTGGGCAGTACTTC	CASSQDPGTGQYF
-	TRBD2	TRBV28	TRBJ2-1	TGTGCCAGCAGTTTAATAGCGGGAGGTAAGCAGTTCTTC	CASSLIAGGKQFF
-	-	TRBV5-4	TRBJ2-3	TGTGCCAGCGGCTTGGCCCTGAGCAGCACAGATACGCAGTATTTT	CASGLALSSTDTQYF
many	-	TRBV6-2/TRBV6-3	TRBJ2-7	TGTGCCAGCAGTTTGACCAACGAGCAGTACTTC	CASSLTNEQYF
few	-	TRBV5-6	TRBJ1-5	TGTGCCAGCAGCTTGAAGGGAAGCAATCAGCCCCAGCATTTT	CASSLKGSNQPQHF
few	-	TRBV16	TRBJ1-4	TGTGCCAGCAGCCAAACAGTCCAGGGAGGAGAAAAACTGTTTTTT	CASSQTVQGGEKLFF
many	TRBD1	TRBV6-6	TRBJ1-6	TGTGCCAGCAGCCAGGGACAGGGGGATTCACCCCTCCACTTT	CASSQGQGDSPLHF
many	-	TRBV2	TRBJ1-4	TGTGCCAGCAGCGGAGGGGCGGTCGGCGAAAAACTGTTTTTT	CASSGGAVGEKLFF
many	TRBD1	TRBV2	TRBJ2-3	TGTGCCAGCAGTCCCGGACAGGGACGGACGCAGTATTTT	CASSPGQGRTQYF
few	-	TRBV20-1	TRBJ1-5	TGCAGTGCTAGCAGGGATAGCAATCAGCCCCAGCATTTT	CSASRDSNQPQHF
once	-	TRBV19	TRBJ1-5	TGTGCCAGTGGTCGGAGGGGCAATCAGCCCCAGCATTTT	CASGRRGNQPQHF
many	TRBD2	TRBV24-1	TRBJ2-1	TGTGCCACCACTAGCGGGAGGGGGTCCTACAATGAGCAGTTCTTC	CATTSGRGSYNEQFF
few	-	TRBV30	TRBJ1-3	TGTGCCTGGACAGCTCCAGGCACCCGATCTGGAAACACCATATATTTT	CAWTAPGTRSGNTIYF